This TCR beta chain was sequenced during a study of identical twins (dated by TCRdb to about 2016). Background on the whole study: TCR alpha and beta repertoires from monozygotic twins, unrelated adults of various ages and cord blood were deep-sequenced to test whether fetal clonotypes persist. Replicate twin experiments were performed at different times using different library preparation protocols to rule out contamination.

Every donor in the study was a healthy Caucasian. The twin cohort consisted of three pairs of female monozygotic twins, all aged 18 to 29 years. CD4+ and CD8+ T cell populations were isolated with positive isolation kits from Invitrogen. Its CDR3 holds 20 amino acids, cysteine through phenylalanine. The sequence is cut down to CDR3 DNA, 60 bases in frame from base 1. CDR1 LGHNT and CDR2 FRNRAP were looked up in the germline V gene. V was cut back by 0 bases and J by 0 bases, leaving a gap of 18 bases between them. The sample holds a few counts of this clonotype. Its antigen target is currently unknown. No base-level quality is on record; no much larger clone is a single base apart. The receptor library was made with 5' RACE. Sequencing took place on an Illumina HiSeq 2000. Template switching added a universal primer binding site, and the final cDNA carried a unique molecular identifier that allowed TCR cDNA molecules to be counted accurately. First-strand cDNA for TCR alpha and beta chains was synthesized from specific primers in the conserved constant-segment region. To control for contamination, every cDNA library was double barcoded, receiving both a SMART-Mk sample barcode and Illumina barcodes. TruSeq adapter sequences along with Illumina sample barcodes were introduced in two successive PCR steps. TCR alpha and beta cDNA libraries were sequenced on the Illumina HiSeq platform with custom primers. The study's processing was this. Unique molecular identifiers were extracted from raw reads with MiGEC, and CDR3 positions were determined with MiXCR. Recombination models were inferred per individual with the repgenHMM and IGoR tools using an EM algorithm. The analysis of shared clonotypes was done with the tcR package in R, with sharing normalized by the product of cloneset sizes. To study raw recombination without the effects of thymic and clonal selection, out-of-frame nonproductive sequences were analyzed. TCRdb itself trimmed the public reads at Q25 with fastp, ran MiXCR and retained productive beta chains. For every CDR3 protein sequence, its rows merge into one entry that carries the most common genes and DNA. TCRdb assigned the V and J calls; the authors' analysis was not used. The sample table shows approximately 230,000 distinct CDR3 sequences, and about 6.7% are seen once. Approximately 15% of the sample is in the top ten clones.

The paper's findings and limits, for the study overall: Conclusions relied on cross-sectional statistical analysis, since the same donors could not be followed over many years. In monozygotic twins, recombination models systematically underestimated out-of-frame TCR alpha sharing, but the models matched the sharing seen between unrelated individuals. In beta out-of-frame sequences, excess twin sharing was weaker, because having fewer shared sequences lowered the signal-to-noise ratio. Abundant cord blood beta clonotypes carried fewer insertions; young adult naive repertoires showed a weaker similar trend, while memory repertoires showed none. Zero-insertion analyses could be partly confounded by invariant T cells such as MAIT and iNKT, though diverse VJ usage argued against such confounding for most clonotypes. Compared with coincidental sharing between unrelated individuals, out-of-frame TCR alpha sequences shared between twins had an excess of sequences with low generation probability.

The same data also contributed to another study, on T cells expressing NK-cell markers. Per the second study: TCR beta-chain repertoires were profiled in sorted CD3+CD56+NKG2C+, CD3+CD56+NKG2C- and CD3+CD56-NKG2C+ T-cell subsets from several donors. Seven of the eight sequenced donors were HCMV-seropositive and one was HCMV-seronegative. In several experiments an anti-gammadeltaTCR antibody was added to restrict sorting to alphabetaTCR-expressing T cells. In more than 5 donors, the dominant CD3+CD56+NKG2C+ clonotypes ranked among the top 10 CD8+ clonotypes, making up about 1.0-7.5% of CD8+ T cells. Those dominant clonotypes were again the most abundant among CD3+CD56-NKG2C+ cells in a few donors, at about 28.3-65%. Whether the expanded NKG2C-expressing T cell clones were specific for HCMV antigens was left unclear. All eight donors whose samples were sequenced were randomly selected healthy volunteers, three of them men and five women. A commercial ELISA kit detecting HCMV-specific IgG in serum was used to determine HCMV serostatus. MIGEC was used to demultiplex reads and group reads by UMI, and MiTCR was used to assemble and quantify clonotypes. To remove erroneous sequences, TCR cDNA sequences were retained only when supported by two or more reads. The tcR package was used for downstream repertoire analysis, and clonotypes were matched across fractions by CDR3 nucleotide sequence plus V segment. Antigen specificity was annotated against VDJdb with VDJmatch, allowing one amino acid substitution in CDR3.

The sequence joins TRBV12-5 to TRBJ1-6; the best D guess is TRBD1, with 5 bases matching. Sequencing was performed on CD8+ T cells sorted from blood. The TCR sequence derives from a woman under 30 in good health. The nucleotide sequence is TGTGCTAGTGGTTTGGTACGGTGGGGCTTAATTAGCTCCTATAATTCACCCCTCCACTTT. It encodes CASGLVRWGLISSYNSPLHF. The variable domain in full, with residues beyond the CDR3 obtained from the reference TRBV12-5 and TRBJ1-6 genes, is DARVTQTPRHKVTEMGQEVTMRCQPILGHNTVFWYRQTMMQGLELLAYFRNRAPLDDSGMPKDRFSAEMPDATLATLKIQPSEPRDSAVYFCASGLVRWGLISSYNSPLHFGNGTRLTVT.